This is a list of T cell receptor beta chains from one sample in a study of identical twins. From the 5' RACE reads, TCRdb called clonotypes with MiXCR, one entry per CDR3 protein. The sample records 600,000 to 700,000 distinct CDR3 sequences, 21% being singletons. This sample also appeared in a second study, on T cells expressing NK-cell markers.

The sequenced sample was PBMCs. These receptors originate from a woman between 18 and 29 years old in good health. Each CDR3 is given with its conserved first and last residue. The D gene is left open where the match is weak. Size values are once, few and many counts, or a class for expanded clones, and some rows have none.

abundance	d_gene	v_gene	j_gene	CDR3aa	CDR3nt
few	NA	TRBV29-1	TRBJ2-5	CSGSPVQETQYF	TGCAGCGGGTCCCCGGTTCAAGAGACCCAGTACTTC
few	NA	TRBV20-1	TRBJ2-4	CSANQPGRGNIQYF	TGCAGTGCCAACCAACCAGGGAGAGGAAACATTCAGTACTTC
many	TRBD2	TRBV12-3/TRBV12-4	TRBJ2-3	CASSSLSGGLTDTQYF	TGTGCCAGCAGTTCCCTTAGCGGGGGCTTGACAGATACGCAGTATTTT
NA	NA	TRBV5-1	TRBJ2-7	CASSLEGRGSYEQYF	TGCGCCAGCAGCTTGGAAGGCAGGGGTTCCTACGAGCAGTACTTC
NA	NA	TRBV20-1	TRBJ2-5	CSASPRETQYF	TGCAGTGCTAGTCCGAGGGAGACCCAGTACTTC
NA	TRBD2	TRBV20-1	TRBJ2-1	CSARPGLAGFNEQFF	TGCAGTGCTAGACCGGGACTAGCGGGGTTCAATGAGCAGTTCTTC
few	TRBD1	TRBV7-6	TRBJ2-2	CASSKGDRGTGELFF	TGTGCCAGCAGCAAAGGGGACAGGGGTACCGGGGAGCTGTTTTTT
NA	TRBD1	TRBV5-1	TRBJ2-3	CASSFGRTGNTLDTQYF	TGCGCCAGCAGCTTCGGGCGGACAGGCAACACACTAGATACGCAGTATTTT
NA	TRBD1	TRBV20-1	TRBJ2-5	CSARDRDRGQETQYF	TGCAGTGCTAGAGATCGGGACAGGGGTCAAGAGACCCAGTACTTC
NA	NA	TRBV5-1	TRBJ2-3	CASTLSAGSTDTQYF	TGCGCCAGCACCTTGAGCGCAGGCAGCACAGATACGCAGTATTTT
few	NA	TRBV5-1	TRBJ2-3	CASSLQRDTQYF	TGCGCCAGCAGCCTCCAACGGGATACGCAGTATTTT
many	NA	TRBV10-1	TRBJ2-1	CASSGLSGTIGGQFF	TGCGCCAGCAGTGGGTTATCAGGAACAATTGGGGGGCAGTTCTTC
NA	NA	TRBV5-1	TRBJ2-2	CASSLEQAGELFF	TGCGCCAGCAGCTTGGAGCAGGCCGGGGAGCTGTTTTTT
few	NA	TRBV7-2	TRBJ1-2	CASIFSSGMGGYTF	TGTGCCAGCATCTTCTCCTCAGGGATGGGGGGCTACACCTTC
NA	TRBD2	TRBV9	TRBJ2-7	CASSVAPGTSSYEQYF	TGTGCCAGCAGCGTAGCTCCAGGGACTAGTTCCTACGAGCAGTACTTC
few	NA	TRBV7-2	TRBJ2-7	CASNTGPEQYF	TGTGCCAGCAATACGGGGCCAGAGCAGTACTTC
NA	NA	TRBV12-3/TRBV12-4	TRBJ2-7	CASTMAFPYEQYF	TGTGCCAGCACCATGGCCTTCCCCTACGAGCAGTACTTC
few	TRBD1	TRBV5-1	TRBJ2-2	CASSTPGQGGRELFF	TGCGCCAGCAGCACTCCGGGACAGGGGGGCAGGGAGCTGTTTTTT